The clone carrying this T cell receptor (beta chain) was counted only a few times. Its cognate antigen is unknown. 5'RACE primed from the constant segment yielded TCR alpha and TCR beta cDNA libraries bearing sample barcodes and UMIs. TCRdb itself ran the 5' RACE reads through MiXCR, one entry per CDR3 protein. The sample consists of 300,000 to 350,000 distinct CDR3 sequences, around an eighth of them appearing once. This specimen comes from a study of T-cell memory formation after mild COVID-19. Study-level information: TCR clusters were mostly donor specific. General study findings and limits: Among clones peaking at day 37 in the second wave, SARS-CoV-2 specificity remained unconfirmed. Cross-reactive memory seemingly joined, as some responding clones were found in pre-infection memory.

V lost 0 bases, J lost 3 bases, and 8 bases lay in between. This CDR3 has 14 residues. V is TRBV12-3 or TRBV12-4 and J is TRBJ2-5, with a tentative D call TRBD1 (5 bases). This clonotype originated in a man between 18 and 35 years old who had mild COVID-19 (a few samples of this study predate the infection). Cell type and time point are not known. The sequencing sample was made of PBMCs or a T cell subset sorted from them (not recorded which). The CDR3 loop is CASSLALDKETQYF. CDR3 in DNA: TGTGCCAGCAGTTTAGCGCTGGACAAAGAGACCCAGTACTTC.